This T cell receptor (beta chain) was captured in a study of identical twins. General study findings and limits: The models gave estimates that fell short of the out-of-frame TCR alpha sharing seen in monozygotic twins. Not following the same donors, the study drew its conclusions from cross-sectional statistical analysis. The study found excess low generation probability among twin-shared out-of-frame alpha sequences.

On this clonotype: Its target is unknown.

TCRdb used MiXCR to reprocess the 5' RACE reads, holding one entry per CDR3 protein. The data show 300,000 to 400,000 distinct CDR3 sequences, with 9% to 15% seen just once and approximately 7.5% held by the top ten. Germline CDR1 reads SGHNT; CDR2 reads YYREEE (reference sequence). The CDR3 covers 18 residues. Trimming stripped 3 bases from V and 4 bases from J, with 24 bases between. The same specimen was also included in a second study, on yellow fever vaccine responses in identical twins. As that report states: Reportedly, the T cell response mounted by twins to vaccine seemed partly convergent, partly personalized.

What was sequenced was CD8+ T cells sorted from blood. V is TRBV5-4 and J is TRBJ2-3; D is perhaps TRBD1 or TRBD2 (5 bases each). The sequence was obtained from a woman between 18 and 30 years old in good health. In DNA form, the CDR3 reads TGTGCCAGCAGCTACGGGACGTATGAAGCATCGGCGTCAGATACGCAGTATTTT. This sequence encodes CASSYGTYEASASDTQYF.